This T cell receptor beta chain derives from a study of blood T cell repertoires in COVID-19. Looking at the study overall: There were acute and convalescent COVID-19 samples, and they came from the United States, Italy and Spain.

In the study's own analysis: Amplification from reference gene primers served as the basis for estimated nucleated cell counts. Assay: immunoSEQ multiplex PCR; the TCRdb copy retains only in-frame clones and omits some. V, J and clone size were drawn from that table, and D and trimming were deduced from the DNA. The data contain 200,000 to 250,000 clones, 85% to 90% of them seen just once; the ten biggest clones take up roughly 0.95%. A COVID-19 case was met by exposed participants within 2 weeks before study entry. Deletions cut 2 bases from V and 7 bases from J, with 14 bases between. Germline CDR1 KGHDR, CDR2 SFDVKD. This CDR3 contains 15 residues.

The source is a man over 45 who had been exposed to COVID-19. The sample consisted of PBMCs or T cells enriched from blood (not recorded which). The V call is TRBV24-1, the J call TRBJ2-1, with D possibly matching TRBD2 (6 bases). The CDR3 reads CATSDWRGVQNEQFF. Here the CDR3 DNA reads TGTGCCACCAGTGATTGGCGCGGGGTCCAAAATGAGCAGTTCTTC.